Shown below are 9 T cell receptor beta chains from a single sample sequenced in a study of technical replicates of blood from several donors. Sequencing was performed with immunoSEQ multiplex PCR; in TCRdb, only in-frame clones are kept and a portion is missing. The data hold around 83,000 clones, with about 93% observed a single time. Sequenced input: T cells isolated from PBMCs. These TCRs come from a human donor in good health.

The CDR3 region is CASSLSPSGFNEQFF. CDR3 bases: TGTGCCAGCAGTTTATCCCCTAGCGGGTTTAATGAGCAGTTCTTC. J is TRBJ2-1 and V is TRBV27; TRBD2 matches at 8 bases. Germline V gene sequence: CDR1 MNHEY, CDR2 SMNVEV (reference sequence). The V and J ends lost 0 bases and 7 bases, in that order; junction bases with no gene match: 5. The CDR3 has 15 amino acids.

The chain uses TRBV19 and TRBJ2-5; possible D gene TRBD2, 5 bases. The CDR3 loop spans 15 amino acids. Germline lookup yields CDR1 LNHDA and CDR2 SQIVND (reference sequence). V dropped 5 bases and J dropped 3 bases, with 16 bases sitting between them. The CDR3, as DNA: TGTGCCAGTAGTGGAGGCGTCCGCAGTAAAGAGACCCAGTACTTC. Its translation: CASSGGVRSKETQYF. Based on the CDR3 plus reference TRBV19 and TRBJ2-5, the full variable domain is DGGITQSPKYLFRKEGQNVTLSCEQNLNHDAMYWYRQDPGQGLRLIYYSQIVNDFQKGDIAEGYSVSREKKESFPLTVTSAQKNPTAFYLCASSGGVRSKETQYFGPGTRLLVL.

The chain uses TRBV9 and TRBJ2-5; TRBD1 aligns across 7 bases. J was trimmed by 3 bases and V by 3 bases; bases with no gene match: 11. Germline V gene sequence: CDR1 SGDLS, CDR2 YYNGEE. CDR3 length equals 16 residues. CDR3 in DNA: TGTGCCAGCAGCGGGGGACAGTGGCTCAAGGAAGAGACCCAGTACTTC. As protein: CASSGGQWLKEETQYF.

This sequence joins TRBV11-2 and TRBJ2-7, with 10 bases identical to TRBD2. The CDR3 covers 18 residues. V trimming: 5 bases; J trimming: 5 bases; junction bases outside the gene matches: 18. CDR1 and CDR2 from the germline V gene are SGHAT and FQNNGV. The CDR3 region is CASSPLTSGTPLLHEQYF. DNA of the CDR3: TGTGCCAGCAGCCCATTAACTAGCGGGACTCCCTTACTACACGAGCAGTACTTC.

V and J are TRBV18 and TRBJ2-2; D remains unclear. CDR1 and CDR2 from the germline V gene are KGHSH and LQKENI. This CDR3 spans 15 amino acids. Trimming cost V 1 base and J 1 base, with 7 bases left between them. The CDR3 spells CASSPRAGNTGELFF. Written as DNA, the CDR3 is TGTGCCAGCTCACCACGGGCAGGGAACACCGGGGAGCTGTTTTTT.

This clone was counted only a few times. The V and J genes are TRBV11-2 and TRBJ2-5, with 11 bases identical to TRBD2. The CDR3 sequence is 16 residues long. The V gene's germline CDR1 is SGHAT and CDR2 FQNNGV. V was clipped by 1 base and J by 1 base; unmatched bases: 2. The CDR3 coding sequence is TGTGCCAGCAGCTTAGCACTAGCGGGAGTCCAAGAGACCCAGTACTTC. It is translated as CASSLALAGVQETQYF.

The chain has TRBV9 and TRBJ2-3, with D unclear. V dropped 0 bases and J dropped 4 bases, with 6 bases sitting between them. Germline assignment: CDR1 SGDLS and CDR2 YYNGEE. This CDR3 comprises 13 residues. As DNA, the CDR3 is TGTGCCAGCAGCGTAGTCTCTCCAGATACGCAGTATTTT. Protein sequence: CASSVVSPDTQYF.

J is TRBJ2-3 and V is TRBV7-2, with D unresolved. The V gene lost 4 bases and the J gene lost 2 bases, with 4 bases spanning the gap. Germline V lookup: CDR1 SGHTA, CDR2 FQGNSA. The CDR3 extends over 12 amino acids. CDR3 nucleotide sequence: TGTGCCAGCAGCTCCTACACAGATACGCAGTATTTT. Translated, it gives CASSSYTDTQYF. The whole variable domain, remainder taken from reference TRBV7-2 and TRBJ2-3, is GAGVSQSPSNKVTEKGKDVELRCDPISGHTALYWYRQSLGQGLEFLIYFQGNSAPDKSGLPSDRFSAERTGGSVSTLTIQRTQQEDSAVYLCASSSYTDTQYFGPGTRLTVL.

J is TRBJ2-7 and V is TRBV9; D gene ambiguous. V was pared by 3 bases and J by 3 bases, with 16 bases between. CDR1 is SGDLS, CDR2 YYNGEE, per germline. The CDR3 extends over 15 amino acids. CDR3 loop: CASSGQPAPHYEQYF. The CDR3 coding sequence is TGTGCCAGCAGCGGACAACCGGCACCTCACTACGAGCAGTACTTC.